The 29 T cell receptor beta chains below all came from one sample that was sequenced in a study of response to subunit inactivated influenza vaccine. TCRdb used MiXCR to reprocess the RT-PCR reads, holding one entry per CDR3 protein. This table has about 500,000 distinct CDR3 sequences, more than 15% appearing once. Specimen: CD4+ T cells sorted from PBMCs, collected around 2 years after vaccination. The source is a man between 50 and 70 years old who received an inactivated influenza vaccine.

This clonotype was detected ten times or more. The CDR3: CSVGGGSNLGTDTQYF. The CDR3 DNA sequence: TGCAGCGTGGGAGGAGGCTCGAACCTTGGGACAGATACGCAGTATTTT. The rearrangement links TRBV29-1 to TRBJ2-3; perhaps TRBD2 as D (6 bases). CDR1 and CDR2 (germline): SQVTM, ANQGSEA. The germline V and J ends were trimmed by 6 bases and 3 bases, with 22 bases remaining between them. CDR3 length equals 16 residues.

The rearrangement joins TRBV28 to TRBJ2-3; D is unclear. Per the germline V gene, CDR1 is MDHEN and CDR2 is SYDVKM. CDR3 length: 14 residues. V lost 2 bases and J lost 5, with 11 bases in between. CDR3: CASSLRPRGDTQYF. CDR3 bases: TGTGCCAGCAGTTTACGACCCAGAGGAGATACGCAGTATTTT.

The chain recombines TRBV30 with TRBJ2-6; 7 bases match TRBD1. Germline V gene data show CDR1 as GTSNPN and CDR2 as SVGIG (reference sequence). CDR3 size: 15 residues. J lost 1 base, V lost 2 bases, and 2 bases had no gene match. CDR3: CAWSMGQSGANVLTF. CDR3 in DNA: TGTGCCTGGAGTATGGGACAGTCTGGGGCCAACGTCCTGACTTTC.

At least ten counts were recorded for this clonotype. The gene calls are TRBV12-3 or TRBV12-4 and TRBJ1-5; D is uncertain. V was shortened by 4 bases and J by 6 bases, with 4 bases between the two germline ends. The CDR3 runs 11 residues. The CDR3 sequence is CASSSGQPQHF. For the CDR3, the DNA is TGTGCCAGCAGTTCGGGTCAGCCCCAGCATTTT.

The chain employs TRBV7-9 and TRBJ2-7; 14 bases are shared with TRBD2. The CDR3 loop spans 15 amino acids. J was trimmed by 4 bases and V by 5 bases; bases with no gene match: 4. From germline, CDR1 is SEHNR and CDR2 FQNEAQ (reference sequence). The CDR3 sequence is CASSDRLAGGYEQYF. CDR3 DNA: TGTGCCAGCAGCGACCGACTAGCGGGAGGGTACGAGCAGTACTTC.

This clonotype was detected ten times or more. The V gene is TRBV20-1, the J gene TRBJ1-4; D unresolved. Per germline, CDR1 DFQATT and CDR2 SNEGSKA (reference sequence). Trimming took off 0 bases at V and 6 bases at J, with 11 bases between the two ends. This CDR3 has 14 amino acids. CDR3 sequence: CSAREGRRDEKLFF. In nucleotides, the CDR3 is TGCAGTGCTAGAGAGGGCAGGCGTGATGAAAAACTGTTTTTT.

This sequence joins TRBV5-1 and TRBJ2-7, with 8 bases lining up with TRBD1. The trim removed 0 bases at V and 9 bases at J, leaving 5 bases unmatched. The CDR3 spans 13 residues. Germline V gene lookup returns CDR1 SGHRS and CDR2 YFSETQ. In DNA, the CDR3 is TGCGCCAGCAGCTTGGGACAGGGGAAAGGGCAGTACTTC. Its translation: CASSLGQGKGQYF.

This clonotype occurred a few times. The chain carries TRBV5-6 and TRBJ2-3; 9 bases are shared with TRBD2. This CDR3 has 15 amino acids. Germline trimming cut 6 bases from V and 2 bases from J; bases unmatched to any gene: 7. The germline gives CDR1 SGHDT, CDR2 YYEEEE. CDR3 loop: CASNEVAGDTDTQYF. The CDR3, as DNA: TGTGCCAGCAACGAAGTAGCGGGGGACACAGATACGCAGTATTTT.

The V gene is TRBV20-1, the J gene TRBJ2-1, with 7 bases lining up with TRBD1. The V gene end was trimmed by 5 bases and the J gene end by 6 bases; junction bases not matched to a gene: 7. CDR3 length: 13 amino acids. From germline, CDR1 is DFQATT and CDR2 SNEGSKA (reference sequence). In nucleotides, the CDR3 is TGCAGTGCTCCCCGACAGGGAAGCAATGAGCAGTTCTTC. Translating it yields CSAPRQGSNEQFF.

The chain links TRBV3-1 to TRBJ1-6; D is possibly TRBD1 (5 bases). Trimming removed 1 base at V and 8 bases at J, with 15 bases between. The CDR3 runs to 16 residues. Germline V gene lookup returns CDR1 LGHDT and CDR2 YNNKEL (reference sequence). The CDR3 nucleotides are TGTGCCAGCAGCCAAGCGGGAAGGCCGGGGGATTCACCCCTCCACTTT. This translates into CASSQAGRPGDSPLHF. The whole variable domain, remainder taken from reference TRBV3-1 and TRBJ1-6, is DTAVSQTPKYLVTQMGNDKSIKCEQNLGHDTMYWYKQDSKKFLKIMFSYNNKELIINETVPNRFSPKSPDKAHLNLHINSLELGDSAVYFCASSQAGRPGDSPLHFGNGTRLTVT.

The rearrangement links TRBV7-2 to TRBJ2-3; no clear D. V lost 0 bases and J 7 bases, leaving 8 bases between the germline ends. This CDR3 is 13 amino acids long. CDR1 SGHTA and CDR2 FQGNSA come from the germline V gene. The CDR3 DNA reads TGTGCCAGCAGCTTAGCCTATCGTAATACGCAGTATTTT. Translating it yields CASSLAYRNTQYF.

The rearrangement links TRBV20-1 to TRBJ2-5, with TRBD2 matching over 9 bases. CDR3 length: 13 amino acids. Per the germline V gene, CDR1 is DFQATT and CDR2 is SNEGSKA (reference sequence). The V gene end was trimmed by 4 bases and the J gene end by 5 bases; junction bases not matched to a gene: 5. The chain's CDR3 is CSAIGLALETQYF. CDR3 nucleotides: TGCAGTGCTATAGGACTAGCGTTGGAGACCCAGTACTTC.

The chain's CDR3 is CASSQNPRRTQYF. Written as DNA, the CDR3 is TGTGCCAGCAGCCAAAATCCTCGTAGGACCCAGTACTTC. The gene calls are TRBV7-2 and TRBJ2-5, with D hard to call. Trimming removed 5 bases from V and 7 bases from J, with 14 bases in between. The germline V gene encodes CDR1 SGHTA and CDR2 FQGNSA. The CDR3 consists of 13 residues.

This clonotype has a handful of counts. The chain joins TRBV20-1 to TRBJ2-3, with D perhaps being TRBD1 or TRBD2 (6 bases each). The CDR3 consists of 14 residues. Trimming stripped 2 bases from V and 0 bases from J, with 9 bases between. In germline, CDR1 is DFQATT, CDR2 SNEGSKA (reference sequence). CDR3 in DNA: TGCAGTGCTAGATCGGGGGCGAGCACAGATACGCAGTATTTT. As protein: CSARSGASTDTQYF.

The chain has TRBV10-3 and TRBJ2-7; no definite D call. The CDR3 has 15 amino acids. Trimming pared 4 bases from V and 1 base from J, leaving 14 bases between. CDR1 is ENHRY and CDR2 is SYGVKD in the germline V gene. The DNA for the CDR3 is TGTGCCATCAGTGCCACTACCGGCTGGTCCTACGAGCAGTACTTC. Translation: CAISATTGWSYEQYF.

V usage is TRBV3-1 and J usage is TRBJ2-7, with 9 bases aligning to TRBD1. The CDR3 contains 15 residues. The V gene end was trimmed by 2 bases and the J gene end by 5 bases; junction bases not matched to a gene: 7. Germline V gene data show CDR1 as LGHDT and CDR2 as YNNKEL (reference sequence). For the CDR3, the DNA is TGTGCCAGCAGCCAAATCTGGACAGGGGACCACGAGCAGTACTTC. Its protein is CASSQIWTGDHEQYF.

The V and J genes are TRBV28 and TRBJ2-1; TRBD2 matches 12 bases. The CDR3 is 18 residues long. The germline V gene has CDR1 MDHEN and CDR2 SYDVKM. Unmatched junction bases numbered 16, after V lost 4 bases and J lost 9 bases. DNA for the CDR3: TGTGCCAGCAGTTCACCTCCGGGACTAGCGGGTTCGTCCACTGAGCAGTTCTTC. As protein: CASSSPPGLAGSSTEQFF.

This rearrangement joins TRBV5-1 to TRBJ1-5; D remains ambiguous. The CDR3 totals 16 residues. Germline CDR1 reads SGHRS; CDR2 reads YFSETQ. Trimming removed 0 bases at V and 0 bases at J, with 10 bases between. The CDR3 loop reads CASSLGGSHSNQPQHF. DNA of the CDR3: TGCGCCAGCAGCTTGGGCGGCAGCCATAGCAATCAGCCCCAGCATTTT.

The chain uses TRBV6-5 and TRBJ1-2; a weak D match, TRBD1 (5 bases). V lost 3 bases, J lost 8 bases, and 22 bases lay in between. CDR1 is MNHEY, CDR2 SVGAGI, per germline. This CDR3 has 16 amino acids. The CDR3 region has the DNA TGTGCCAGCAGTTATTCGATGGGGGGTAAAGAACGAGGCTACACCTTC. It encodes CASSYSMGGKERGYTF.

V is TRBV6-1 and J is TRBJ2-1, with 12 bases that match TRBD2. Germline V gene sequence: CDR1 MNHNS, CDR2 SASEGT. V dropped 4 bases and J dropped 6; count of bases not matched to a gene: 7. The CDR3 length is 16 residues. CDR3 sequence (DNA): TGTGCCAGCAGTGTAAGACTAGCGGGGGCCCGCAATGAGCAGTTCTTC. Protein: CASSVRLAGARNEQFF.

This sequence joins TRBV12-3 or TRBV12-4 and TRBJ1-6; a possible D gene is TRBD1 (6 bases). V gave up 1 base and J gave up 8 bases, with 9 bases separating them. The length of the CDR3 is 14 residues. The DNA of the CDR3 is TGTGCCAGCAGTTTAGTCAGGGGTGATTCACCCCTCCACTTT. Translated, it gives CASSLVRGDSPLHF.

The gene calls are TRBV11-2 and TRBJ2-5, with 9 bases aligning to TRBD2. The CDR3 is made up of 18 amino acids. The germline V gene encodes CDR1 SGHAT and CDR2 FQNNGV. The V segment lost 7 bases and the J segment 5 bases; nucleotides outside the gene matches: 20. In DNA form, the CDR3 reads TGTGCCAGCACCATAGGGGCTAGCGGGACCTCCTTACGGGAGACCCAGTACTTC. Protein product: CASTIGASGTSLRETQYF.

The CDR3 loop is CATREQANTGELFF. In DNA, the CDR3 is TGTGCCACCAGGGAGCAGGCGAACACCGGGGAGCTGTTTTTT. The chain carries TRBV24-1 and TRBJ2-2; D gene uncertain. Trimming pared 7 bases from V and 0 bases from J, leaving 8 bases between. The CDR3 spans 14 residues. Germline loops: CDR1 KGHDR, CDR2 SFDVKD.

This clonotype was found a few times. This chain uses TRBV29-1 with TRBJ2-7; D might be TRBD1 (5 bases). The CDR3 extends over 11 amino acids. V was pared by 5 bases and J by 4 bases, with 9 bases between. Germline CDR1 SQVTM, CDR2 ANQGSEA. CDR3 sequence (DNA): TGCAGCGTTTGGGGCCTATACGAGCAGTACTTC. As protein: CSVWGLYEQYF.

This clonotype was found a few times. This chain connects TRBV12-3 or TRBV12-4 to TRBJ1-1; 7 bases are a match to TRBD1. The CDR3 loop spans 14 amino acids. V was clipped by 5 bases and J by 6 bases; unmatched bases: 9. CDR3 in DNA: TGTGCCAGCAGTATCGGGACAGCAGATCCTGAAGCTTTCTTT. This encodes CASSIGTADPEAFF.

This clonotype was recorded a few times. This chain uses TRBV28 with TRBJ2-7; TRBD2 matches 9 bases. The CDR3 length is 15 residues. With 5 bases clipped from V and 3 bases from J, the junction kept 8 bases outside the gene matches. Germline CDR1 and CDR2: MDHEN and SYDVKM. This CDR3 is CASSPQGLAFYEQYF. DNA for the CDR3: TGTGCCAGCAGTCCGCAGGGACTAGCCTTCTACGAGCAGTACTTC.

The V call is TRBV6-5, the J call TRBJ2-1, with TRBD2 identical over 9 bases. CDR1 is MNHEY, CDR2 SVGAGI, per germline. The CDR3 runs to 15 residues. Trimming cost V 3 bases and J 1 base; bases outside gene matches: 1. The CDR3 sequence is CASSYSGRSYNEQFF. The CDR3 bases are TGTGCCAGCAGTTATAGCGGGAGATCCTACAATGAGCAGTTCTTC.

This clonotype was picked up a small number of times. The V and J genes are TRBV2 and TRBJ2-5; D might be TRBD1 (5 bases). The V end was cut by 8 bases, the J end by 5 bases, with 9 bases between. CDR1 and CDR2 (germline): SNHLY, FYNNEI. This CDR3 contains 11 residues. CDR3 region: CASGKGETQYF. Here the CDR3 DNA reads TGTGCCAGCGGGAAGGGGGAGACCCAGTACTTC.

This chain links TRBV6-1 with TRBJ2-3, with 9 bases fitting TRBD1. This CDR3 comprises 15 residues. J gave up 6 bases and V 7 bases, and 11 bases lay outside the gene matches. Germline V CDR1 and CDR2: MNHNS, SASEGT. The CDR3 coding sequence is TGTGCCAGCAATCGACAGGGGGAGAAATTTGATACGCAGTATTTT. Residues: CASNRQGEKFDTQYF.